The 6 T cell receptor beta chains below come from one sample, sequenced in a study of CXCR3 chemokines and chemotherapy response in bladder cancer. One entry per CDR3 protein results from TCRdb running MiXCR on the PCR reads. The sample lists 8,600 or so distinct CDR3 sequences; under 30% were seen once. This sample was obtained from a patient whose treatment included neoadjuvant chemotherapy. The receptors shown here come from a human donor with bladder cancer that did not respond to neoadjuvant chemotherapy.

This clonotype is medium-sized (0.01 to 0.1%) within its sample. The CDR3 DNA reads as TGTGCCAGCAGTGACACGTGGGCTTCTAGCACAGATACGCAGTATTTT. This encodes CASSDTWASSTDTQYF. The V gene is TRBV6-5, the J gene TRBJ2-3, with unresolved D. Germline CDR1 MNHEY, CDR2 SVGAGI. V dropped 5 bases and J dropped 0 bases, with 15 bases sitting between them. This CDR3 is built from 16 residues.

This clonotype is medium-sized within its sample. This chain uses TRBV6-5 with TRBJ1-2; 11 nucleotides agree with TRBD1. The ends lost 8 bases at V and 5 bases at J; junction bases unmatched: 10. The CDR3 covers 15 residues. Germline assignment: CDR1 MNHEY and CDR2 SVGAGI. Written as DNA, the CDR3 is TGTGCCAGCCGATCCGGGACAGGGGGACTTTATGGCTACACCTTC. Translated: CASRSGTGGLYGYTF.

The rearrangement links TRBV29-1 to TRBJ2-3, with TRBD2 as a possible D gene (6 bases). CDR1 is SQVTM and CDR2 is ANQGSEA in the germline V gene. Trimming left V 3 bases short and J 6 bases short, with 19 bases between. This CDR3 contains 15 residues. The CDR3 nucleotides read TGCAGCGTTGACGAGGGAAACAGGCGGGGCGATACGCAGTATTTT. Translated: CSVDEGNRRGDTQYF.

This clonotype is classed as medium-sized. This chain links TRBV7-2 with TRBJ2-6; D is unclear. Per the germline V gene, CDR1 is SGHTA and CDR2 is FQGNSA. This CDR3 is 15 amino acids long. Trimming removed 6 bases at V and 2 bases at J, with 11 bases between. As DNA, the CDR3 is TGTGCCAGCAGTTTACAGATAACTGGGGCCAACGTCCTGACTTTC. Translation gives CASSLQITGANVLTF.

About this clonotype: This probably arose from a read error, given a far larger clone one base away. This chain joins TRBV11-1 and TRBJ2-5, with 8 bases aligning to TRBD2. The germline CDR1 and CDR2 sequences are SGHAT and FQDESV (reference sequence). V dropped 2 bases and J dropped 1; count of bases not matched to a gene: 6. The CDR3 is 16 amino acids. The CDR3 DNA reads as TGTGCCAGCAGCTTATATAACCGGGGGGGCCAAGAGACCCAGTACTTC. This translates into CASSLYNRGGQETQYF. Combining the CDR3 with reference TRBV11-1 and TRBJ2-5 gives the whole variable domain EAEVAQSPRYKITEKSQAVAFWCDPISGHATLYWYRQILGQGPELLVQFQDESVVDDSQLPKDRFSAERLKGVDSTLKIQPAELGDSAMYLCASSLYNRGGQETQYFGPGTRLLVL.

As regards this clonotype: This may come from a read error, since a much larger clone is one base off. The chain has TRBV12-3 or TRBV12-4 and TRBJ2-4; D is undetermined. Trimming removed 4 bases from V and 13 bases from J, with 23 bases in between. The CDR3 runs 15 residues. CDR3 DNA: TGTGCCAGCAGTTCCACCTGGACGCCACCCGCACAGCAGTACTTC. Translating gives CASSSTWTPPAQQYF.